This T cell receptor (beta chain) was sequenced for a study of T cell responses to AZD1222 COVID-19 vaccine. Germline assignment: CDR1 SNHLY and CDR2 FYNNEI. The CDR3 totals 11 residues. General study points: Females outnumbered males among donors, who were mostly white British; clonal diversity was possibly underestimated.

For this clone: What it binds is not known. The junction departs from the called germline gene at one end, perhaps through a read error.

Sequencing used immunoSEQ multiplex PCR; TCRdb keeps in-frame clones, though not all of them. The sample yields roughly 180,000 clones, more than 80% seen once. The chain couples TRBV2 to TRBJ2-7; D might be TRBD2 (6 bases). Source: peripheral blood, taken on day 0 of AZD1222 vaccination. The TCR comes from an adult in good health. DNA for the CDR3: TGTGCCAGCAGTGGGCAGGGAGGTTTCGGCTTC. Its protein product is CASSGQGGFGF.